The present T cell receptor beta chain was sequenced within a study of cytomegalovirus exposure and HLA in healthy donors. At the level of the study: An analysis done earlier identified 100 million to 140 million unique TCR beta sequences from approximately 170 million T cells. Unique TCRs from HLA-typed donors, roughly 87 million of them, were held in an early data release.

V was shortened by 5 bases and J by 6 bases, with 19 bases between the two germline ends. This CDR3 is built from 15 residues. Germline V gene sequence: CDR1 MGHRA, CDR2 YSYEKL. 60 Vbeta and 13 Jbeta primers were used in PCR. The method was immunoSEQ multiplex PCR; TCRdb's version includes in-frame clones alone and lacks a portion of them. Here the sample spans 160,000 or so clones, around 80% being singletons. The sequenced sample was PBMCs. The TCR comes from a man between 35 and 55 years old in good health and CMV-seronegative. This chain uses TRBV4-1 with TRBJ1-2; D possibly corresponds to TRBD1 (6 bases). CDR3 nucleotides: TGCGCCAGCAGCTTTACCGGGACACCAGAAGATGGCTACACCTTC. The encoded protein is CASSFTGTPEDGYTF.